The 20 T cell receptor beta chains given below trace back to one sample, sequenced in a study of shared clonotypes between healthy human individuals (TCRdb year 2020). To prepare the library, the immunoSEQ multiplex PCR assay was applied. TCRdb re-hosts the immuneACCESS table, in-frame sequences only. Its copies lack some clones; in the studies checked, an unresolved V gene accounts for under half of them, and the cause for the rest is not known. The table for this sample lists about 690,000 clones; about 90% of them were counted only once. Less than 40% of the sample goes to the ten largest clones. Sequencing was carried out using memory CD8+ T cells from PBMCs. The intended sense of this specimen's cell subset or site label: CD45RO+ cells pooled with CCR7-negative TemRA cells. The receptor set was obtained from a man younger than 35 in good health. Some clones in this sample may be carry-over from other donors' samples.

The chain's CDR3 is CASSESEGFEQYF. Here the CDR3 DNA reads TGCGCCAGCAGTGAGTCGGAGGGATTCGAGCAGTACTTC. The chain combines TRBV10-2 with TRBJ2-7; a weak D match, TRBD2 (6 bases). Trimming pared 0 bases from V and 6 bases from J, leaving 9 bases between. Germline CDR1 reads WSHSY; CDR2 reads SAAADI. The CDR3 extends over 13 amino acids.

The rearrangement joins TRBV28 to TRBJ2-1; 7 nucleotides match TRBD2. Germline values: CDR1 MDHEN, CDR2 SYDVKM. V lost 6 bases to trimming and J lost 3 bases; unmatched junction nucleotides: 5. This CDR3 comprises 14 residues. The CDR3 reads CASSPLAVYNEQFF. In DNA form, the CDR3 reads TGTGCCAGCAGCCCTCTAGCGGTCTACAATGAGCAGTTCTTC.

The chain employs TRBV5-1 and TRBJ2-7; no firm D call. Germline CDR1 SGHRS, CDR2 YFSETQ. CDR3 length equals 15 residues. V shed 5 bases and J shed 0 bases, with 15 bases lying between them. This CDR3 reads CASRGPTARSYEQYF. In nucleotides, the CDR3 is TGCGCCAGCAGGGGTCCCACAGCCCGCTCCTACGAGCAGTACTTC.

This CDR3 is CASSPQGAGTEAFF. The CDR3 bases are TGTGCCAGCAGTCCCCAGGGTGCCGGCACTGAAGCTTTCTTT. This rearrangement joins TRBV9 to TRBJ1-1; perhaps TRBD1 as D (5 bases). This CDR3 spans 14 amino acids. Trimming left V 5 bases short and J 4 bases short, with 15 bases between. Looked up from germline, CDR1 is SGDLS and CDR2 is YYNGEE.

The chain uses TRBV7-8 and TRBJ2-2, with D perhaps assigned TRBD1 or TRBD2 (6 bases each). In germline, CDR1 is SGHVS, CDR2 FQNEAQ. This CDR3 contains 18 residues. The V and J ends lost 5 bases and 2 bases respectively, with 21 bases between them. The CDR3 is CASSPKVGGPSNTGELFF. DNA for the CDR3: TGTGCCAGCAGCCCGAAGGTGGGGGGCCCCTCAAACACCGGGGAGCTGTTTTTT. The full variable domain, completed using reference TRBV7-8 and TRBJ2-2, is GAGVSQSPRYKVAKRGQDVALRCDPISGHVSLFWYQQALGQGPEFLTYFQNEAQLDKSGLPSDRFFAERPEGSVSTLKIQRTQQEDSAVYLCASSPKVGGPSNTGELFFGEGSRLTVL.

V is TRBV4-1 and J is TRBJ2-1, with 7 nucleotides matching TRBD2. The CDR3 totals 15 residues. Germline values: CDR1 MGHRA, CDR2 YSYEKL. J was trimmed by 8 bases and V by 4 bases; bases with no gene match: 11. CDR3 in DNA: TGCGCCAGCAGCCCATCCCGGGGGGTAGGCGATGAGCAGTTCTTC. Its translation is CASSPSRGVGDEQFF.

V and J are TRBV27 and TRBJ2-3, with 13 bases fitting TRBD2. V gave up 5 bases and J gave up 0 bases; unmatched junction bases: 20. Germline values: CDR1 MNHEY, CDR2 SMNVEV (reference sequence). The length of the CDR3 is 22 residues. CDR3 sequence (DNA): TGTGCCAGCAGTGTCCGGGCGCCTTCTTGGACTAGCGGGAGAACTAGCACAGATACGCAGTATTTT. Encoded protein: CASSVRAPSWTSGRTSTDTQYF.

The chain links TRBV10-3 to TRBJ2-3, with TRBD1 matching over 8 bases. Per germline, CDR1 ENHRY and CDR2 SYGVKD. V gave up 4 bases and J gave up 3 bases; unmatched junction bases: 6. The CDR3 is 15 amino acids. CDR3 protein: CAISGSGGSTDTQYF. Here the CDR3 DNA reads TGTGCCATCAGTGGCTCAGGGGGCAGTACAGATACGCAGTATTTT.

This chain connects TRBV27 to TRBJ2-7; no clear D gene. CDR3 length: 13 residues. CDR1 and CDR2 from the germline V gene are MNHEY and SMNVEV (reference sequence). With 2 bases removed from V and 6 bases from J, the gap between germline ends came to 11 bases. Here the CDR3 reads CASSLAALGEQYF. The CDR3 region has the DNA TGTGCCAGCAGTTTAGCTGCCCTTGGCGAGCAGTACTTC.

The CDR3 DNA is TGTGCCAGCAGTTCGGACAGGCGGAACACTGAAGCTTTCTTT. This encodes CASSSDRRNTEAFF. The rearrangement joins TRBV27 to TRBJ1-1; 7 nucleotides agree with TRBD1. J lost 1 base, V lost 4 bases, and 3 bases had no gene match. Germline V gives CDR1 MNHEY, CDR2 SMNVEV (reference sequence). This CDR3 is built from 14 residues.

The V call is TRBV7-9, the J call TRBJ2-5, with TRBD1 matching over 8 bases. CDR1 is SEHNR and CDR2 is FQNEAQ in the germline V gene (reference sequence). V was pared by 2 bases and J by 4 bases, with 6 bases of the junction left unmatched. The CDR3 spans 15 residues. CDR3 sequence (DNA): TGTGCCAGCAGCTTACTATTTGGACAGGGAGAGACCCAGTACTTC. Encoded protein: CASSLLFGQGETQYF.

The chain joins TRBV19 to TRBJ2-3, with D perhaps matching TRBD2 (6 bases). Trimming left V 10 bases short and J 1 base short, with 30 bases between. The germline V gene encodes CDR1 LNHDA and CDR2 SQIVND (reference sequence). The CDR3 spans 19 residues. The CDR3 protein is CATRTGIATGVAGTDTQYF. The CDR3 coding sequence is TGTGCCACCCGCACCGGTATCGCCACGGGGGTCGCGGGCACAGATACGCAGTATTTT.

The chain combines TRBV6-5 with TRBJ1-4; the match to TRBD1 covers 11 bases. The CDR3 loop spans 14 amino acids. The V gene's germline CDR1 is MNHEY and CDR2 SVGAGI. V lost 4 bases, J lost 7 bases, and 2 bases stayed unmatched. The CDR3 reads CASSFGQGAEKLFF. In nucleotides, the CDR3 is TGTGCCAGCAGTTTTGGACAGGGGGCTGAAAAACTGTTTTTT.

This chain uses TRBV5-5 with TRBJ2-3; D is unresolved. The CDR3 is 11 amino acids. Germline lookup yields CDR1 SGHKS and CDR2 YYEKEE (reference sequence). Trimming took off 1 base at V and 11 bases at J, with 8 bases between the two ends. CDR3 sequence (DNA): TGTGCCAGCAGCTTGAATCACTTGCAGTATTTT. It specifies CASSLNHLQYF. The whole variable domain, remainder taken from reference TRBV5-5 and TRBJ2-3, is DAGVTQSPTHLIKTRGQQVTLRCSPISGHKSVSWYQQVLGQGPQFIFQYYEKEERGRGNFPDRFSARQFPNYSSELNVNALLLGDSALYLCASSLNHLQYFGPGTRLTVL.

The chain joins TRBV5-1 to TRBJ2-7; no firm D call. CDR1 is SGHRS, CDR2 YFSETQ, per germline. Trimming removed 0 bases from V and 1 base from J, with 11 bases in between. The CDR3 sequence is 15 residues long. The CDR3 protein is CASSLVATRSYEQYF. DNA for the CDR3: TGCGCCAGCAGCTTGGTGGCTACCAGATCCTACGAGCAGTACTTC.

The rearrangement uses TRBV14 and TRBJ2-3, with TRBD2 matching over 7 bases. The CDR3 extends over 15 amino acids. Germline CDR1 SGHDN, CDR2 FVKESK. Trimming cost V 2 bases and J 5 bases; bases outside gene matches: 7. CDR3 loop: CASSQIDGLVDTQYF. The CDR3 nucleotides read TGTGCCAGCAGCCAAATCGACGGACTAGTAGATACGCAGTATTTT.

The rearrangement uses TRBV27 and TRBJ1-1; TRBD1 aligns across 7 bases. The CDR3 runs 14 residues. The junction had 2 bases not matched to a gene; V was cut back by 3 bases and J by 1 base. Germline values: CDR1 MNHEY, CDR2 SMNVEV (reference sequence). The CDR3, as DNA: TGTGCCAGCAGTTTCGCAGGGGGGAACACTGAAGCTTTCTTT. This codes for CASSFAGGNTEAFF.

The chain joins TRBV7-9 to TRBJ2-1, with 8 nucleotides matching TRBD1. This CDR3 is 15 amino acids long. J lost 4 bases, V lost 4 bases, and 6 bases had no gene match. CDR1 is SEHNR, CDR2 FQNEAQ, per germline (reference sequence). The CDR3 is CASSSDRAYYNEQFF. The CDR3 nucleotides read TGTGCCAGCAGCTCGGACAGGGCTTATTACAATGAGCAGTTCTTC.

The table lists this clone with a few counts. The chain joins TRBV6-4 to TRBJ1-5; perhaps TRBD1 as D (6 bases). The germline CDR1 and CDR2 sequences are MRHNA and SNTAGT. V lost 6 bases and J 6 bases, leaving 15 bases between the germline ends. This CDR3 is 14 amino acids long. The CDR3 DNA reads as TGTGCCAGCAGCACCCGCGCAGGGGTTCAGCCCCAGCATTTT. It encodes CASSTRAGVQPQHF.

CDR3 loop: CASSLLPPLAGGGNEQFF. The CDR3 nucleotides read TGTGCCAGCAGCTTACTGCCCCCGCTAGCGGGAGGGGGCAATGAGCAGTTCTTC. The rearrangement joins TRBV7-9 to TRBJ2-1; 12 bases align to TRBD2. Trimming removed 2 bases from V and 6 bases from J; junction bases left unmatched: 11. The CDR3 is 18 residues long. The V gene's germline CDR1 is SEHNR and CDR2 FQNEAQ (reference sequence). The variable domain in full, with the rest retrieved from reference TRBV7-9 and TRBJ2-1, is DTGVSQNPRHKITKRGQNVTFRCDPISEHNRLYWYRQTLGQGPEFLTYFQNEAQLEKSRLLSDRFSAERPKGSFSTLEIQRTEQGDSAMYLCASSLLPPLAGGGNEQFFGPGTRLTVL.